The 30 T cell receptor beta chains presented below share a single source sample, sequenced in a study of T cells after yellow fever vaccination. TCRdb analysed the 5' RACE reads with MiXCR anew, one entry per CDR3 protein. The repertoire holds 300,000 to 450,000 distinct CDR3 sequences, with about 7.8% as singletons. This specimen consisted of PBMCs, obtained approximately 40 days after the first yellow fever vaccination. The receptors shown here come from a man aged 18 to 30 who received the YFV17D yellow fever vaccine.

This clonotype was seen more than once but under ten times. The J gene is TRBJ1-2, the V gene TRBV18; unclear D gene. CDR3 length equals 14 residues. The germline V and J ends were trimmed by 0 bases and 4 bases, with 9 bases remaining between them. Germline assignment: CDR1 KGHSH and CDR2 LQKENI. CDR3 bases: TGTGCCAGCTCACCACCGGCGGGTATCTATGGCTACACCTTC. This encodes CASSPPAGIYGYTF. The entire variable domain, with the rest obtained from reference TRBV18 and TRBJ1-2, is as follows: NAGVMQNPRHLVRRRGQEARLRCSPMKGHSHVYWYRQLPEEGLKFMVYLQKENIIDESGMPKERFSAEFPKEGPSILRIQQVVRGDSAAYFCASSPPAGIYGYTFGSGTRLTVV.

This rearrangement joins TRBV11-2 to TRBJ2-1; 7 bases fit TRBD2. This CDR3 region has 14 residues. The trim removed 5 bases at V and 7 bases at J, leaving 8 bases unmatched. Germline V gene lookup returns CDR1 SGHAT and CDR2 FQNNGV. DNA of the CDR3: TGTGCCAGCAGCATGACTAGCATTCGGAATGAGCAGTTCTTC. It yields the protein CASSMTSIRNEQFF.

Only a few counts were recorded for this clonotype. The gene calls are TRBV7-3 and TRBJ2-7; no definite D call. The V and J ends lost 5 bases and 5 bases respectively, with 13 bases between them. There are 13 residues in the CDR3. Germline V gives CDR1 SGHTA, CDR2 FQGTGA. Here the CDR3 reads CASSPSSSHEQYF. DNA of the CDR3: TGTGCCAGCAGCCCCTCGTCCTCGCACGAGCAGTACTTC.

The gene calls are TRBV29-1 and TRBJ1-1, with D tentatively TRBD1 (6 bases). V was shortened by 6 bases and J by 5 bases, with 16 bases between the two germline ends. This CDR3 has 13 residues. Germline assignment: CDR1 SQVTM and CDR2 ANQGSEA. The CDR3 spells CSVGGQGNTEAFF. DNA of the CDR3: TGCAGCGTCGGAGGGCAGGGGAATACTGAAGCTTTCTTT.

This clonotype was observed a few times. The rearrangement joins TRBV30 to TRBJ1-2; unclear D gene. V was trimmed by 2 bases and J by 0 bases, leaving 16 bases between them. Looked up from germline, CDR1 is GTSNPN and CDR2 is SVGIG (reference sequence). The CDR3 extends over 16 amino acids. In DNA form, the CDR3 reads TGTGCCTGGAGTTATGAGTTCCATCTAGCTAACTATGGCTACACCTTC. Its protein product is CAWSYEFHLANYGYTF.

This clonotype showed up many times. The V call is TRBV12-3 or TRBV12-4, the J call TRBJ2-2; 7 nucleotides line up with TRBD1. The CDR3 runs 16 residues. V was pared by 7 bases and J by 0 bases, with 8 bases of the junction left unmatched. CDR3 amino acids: CASKVLGGANTGELFF. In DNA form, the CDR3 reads TGTGCCAGCAAGGTGCTAGGGGGCGCGAACACCGGGGAGCTGTTTTTT.

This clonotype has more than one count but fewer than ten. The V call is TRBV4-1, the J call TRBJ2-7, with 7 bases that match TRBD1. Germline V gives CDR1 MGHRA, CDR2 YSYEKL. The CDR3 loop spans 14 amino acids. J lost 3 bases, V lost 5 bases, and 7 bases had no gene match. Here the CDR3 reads CASSTGQVLYEQYF. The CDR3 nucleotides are TGCGCCAGCAGCACCGGACAGGTCCTCTACGAGCAGTACTTC.

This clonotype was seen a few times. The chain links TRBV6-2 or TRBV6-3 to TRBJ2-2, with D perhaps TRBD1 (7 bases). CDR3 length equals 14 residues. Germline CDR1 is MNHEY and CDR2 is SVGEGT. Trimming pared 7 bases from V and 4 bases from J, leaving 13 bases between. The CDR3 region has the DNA TGTGCCAGCACCAGCCAGGGGGGCACCGGGGAGCTGTTTTTT. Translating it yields CASTSQGGTGELFF.

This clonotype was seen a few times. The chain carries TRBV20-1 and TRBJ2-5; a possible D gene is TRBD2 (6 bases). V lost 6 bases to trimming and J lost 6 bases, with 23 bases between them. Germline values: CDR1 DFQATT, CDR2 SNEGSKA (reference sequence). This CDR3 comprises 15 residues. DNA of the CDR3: TGCAGTGCCGGAGGGCCAACAGGTGGAGGAAAGACCCAGTACTTC. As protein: CSAGGPTGGGKTQYF.

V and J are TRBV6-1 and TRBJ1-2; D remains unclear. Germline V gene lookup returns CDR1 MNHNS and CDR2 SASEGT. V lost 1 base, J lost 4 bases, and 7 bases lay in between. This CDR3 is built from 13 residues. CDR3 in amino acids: CASSEDGVYGYTF. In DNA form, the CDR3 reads TGTGCCAGCAGTGAAGACGGGGTCTATGGCTACACCTTC.

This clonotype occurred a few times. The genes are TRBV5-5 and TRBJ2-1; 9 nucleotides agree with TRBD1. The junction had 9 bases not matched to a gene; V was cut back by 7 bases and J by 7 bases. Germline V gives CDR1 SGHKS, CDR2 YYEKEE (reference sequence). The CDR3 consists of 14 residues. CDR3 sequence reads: CASGGQGRVNEQFF. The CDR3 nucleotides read TGTGCCAGCGGGGGACAGGGAAGGGTAAATGAGCAGTTCTTC. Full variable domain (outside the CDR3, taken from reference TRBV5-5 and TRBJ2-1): DAGVTQSPTHLIKTRGQQVTLRCSPISGHKSVSWYQQVLGQGPQFIFQYYEKEERGRGNFPDRFSARQFPNYSSELNVNALLLGDSALYLCASGGQGRVNEQFFGPGTRLTVL.

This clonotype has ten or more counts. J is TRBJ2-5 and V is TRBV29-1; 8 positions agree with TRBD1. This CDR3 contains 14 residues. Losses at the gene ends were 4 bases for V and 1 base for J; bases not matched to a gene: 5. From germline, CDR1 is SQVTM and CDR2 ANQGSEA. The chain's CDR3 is CSVGPGTGQETQYF. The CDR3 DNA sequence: TGCAGCGTTGGGCCTGGGACAGGCCAAGAGACCCAGTACTTC.

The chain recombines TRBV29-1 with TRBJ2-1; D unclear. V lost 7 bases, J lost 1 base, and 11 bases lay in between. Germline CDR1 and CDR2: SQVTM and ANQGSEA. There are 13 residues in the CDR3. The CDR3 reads CSAWTGSYNEQFF. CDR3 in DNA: TGCAGCGCCTGGACGGGTTCCTACAATGAGCAGTTCTTC.

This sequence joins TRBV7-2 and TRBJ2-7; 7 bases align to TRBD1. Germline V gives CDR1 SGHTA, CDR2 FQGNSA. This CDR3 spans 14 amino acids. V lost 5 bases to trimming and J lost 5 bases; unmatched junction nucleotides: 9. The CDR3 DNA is TGTGCCAGCAGCCCCGGGACAGCAATTGACGAGCAGTACTTC. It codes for CASSPGTAIDEQYF.

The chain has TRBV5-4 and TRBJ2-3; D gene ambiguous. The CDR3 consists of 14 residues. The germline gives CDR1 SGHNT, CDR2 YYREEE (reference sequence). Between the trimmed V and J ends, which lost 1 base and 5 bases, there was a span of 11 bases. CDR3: CASSLPRPEDTQYF. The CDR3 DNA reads TGTGCCAGCAGCTTGCCTAGACCTGAAGATACGCAGTATTTT.

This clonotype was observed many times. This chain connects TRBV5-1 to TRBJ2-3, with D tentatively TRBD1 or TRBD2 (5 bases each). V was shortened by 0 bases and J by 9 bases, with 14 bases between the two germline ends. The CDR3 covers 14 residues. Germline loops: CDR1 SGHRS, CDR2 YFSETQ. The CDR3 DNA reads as TGCGCCAGCAGCTTGGGGGCCCGGGGCGACACGCAGTATTTT. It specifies CASSLGARGDTQYF.

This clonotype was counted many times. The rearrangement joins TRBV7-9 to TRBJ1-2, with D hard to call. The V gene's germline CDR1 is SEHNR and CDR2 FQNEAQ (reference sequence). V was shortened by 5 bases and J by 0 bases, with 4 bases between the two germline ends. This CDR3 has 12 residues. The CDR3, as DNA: TGTGCCAGCAGCCACACTAACTATGGCTACACCTTC. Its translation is CASSHTNYGYTF.

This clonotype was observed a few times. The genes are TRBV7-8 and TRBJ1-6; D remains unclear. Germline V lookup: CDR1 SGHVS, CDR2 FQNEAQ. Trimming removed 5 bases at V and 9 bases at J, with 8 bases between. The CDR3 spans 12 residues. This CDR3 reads CASSGSTSPLHF. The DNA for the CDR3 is TGTGCCAGCAGCGGATCCACTTCACCCCTCCACTTT.

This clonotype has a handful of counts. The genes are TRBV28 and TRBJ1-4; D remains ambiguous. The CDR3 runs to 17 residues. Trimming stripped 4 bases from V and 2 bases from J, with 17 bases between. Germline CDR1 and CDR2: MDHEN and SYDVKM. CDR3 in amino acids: CASSSTVGSFTNEKLFF. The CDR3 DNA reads TGTGCCAGCAGTTCGACTGTGGGATCATTCACTAATGAAAAACTGTTTTTT.

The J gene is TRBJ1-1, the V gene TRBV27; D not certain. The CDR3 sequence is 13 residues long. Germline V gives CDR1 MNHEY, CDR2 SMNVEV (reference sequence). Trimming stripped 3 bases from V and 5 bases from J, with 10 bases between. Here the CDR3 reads CASSFQPGTEAFF. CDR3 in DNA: TGTGCCAGCAGTTTTCAGCCCGGGACTGAAGCTTTCTTT.

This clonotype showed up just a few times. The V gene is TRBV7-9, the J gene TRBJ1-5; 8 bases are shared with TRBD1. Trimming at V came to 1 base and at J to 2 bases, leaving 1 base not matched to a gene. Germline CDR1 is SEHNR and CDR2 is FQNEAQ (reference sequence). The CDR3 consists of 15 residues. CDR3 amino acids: CASSLGDRRNQPQHF. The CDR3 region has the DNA TGTGCCAGCAGCTTAGGGGACAGGCGCAATCAGCCCCAGCATTTT.

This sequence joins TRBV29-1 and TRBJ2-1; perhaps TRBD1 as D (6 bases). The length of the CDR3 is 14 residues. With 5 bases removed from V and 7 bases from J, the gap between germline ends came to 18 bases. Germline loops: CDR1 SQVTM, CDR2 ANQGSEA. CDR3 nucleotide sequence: TGCAGCGTTCTGGGTCAACAGGGTCCAAATGAGCAGTTCTTC. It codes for CSVLGQQGPNEQFF.

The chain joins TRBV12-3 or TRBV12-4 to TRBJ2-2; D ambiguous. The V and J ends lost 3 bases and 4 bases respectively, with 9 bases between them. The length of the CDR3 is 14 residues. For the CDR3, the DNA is TGTGCCAGCAGTTTGGGCAGGTTCACCGGGGAGCTGTTTTTT. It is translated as CASSLGRFTGELFF.

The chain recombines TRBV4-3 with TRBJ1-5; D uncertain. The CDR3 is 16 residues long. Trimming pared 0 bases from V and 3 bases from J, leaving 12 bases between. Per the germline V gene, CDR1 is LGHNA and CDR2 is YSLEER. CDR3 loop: CASSQDLGSFNQPQHF. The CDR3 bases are TGCGCCAGCAGCCAAGATTTGGGGAGTTTCAATCAGCCCCAGCATTTT.

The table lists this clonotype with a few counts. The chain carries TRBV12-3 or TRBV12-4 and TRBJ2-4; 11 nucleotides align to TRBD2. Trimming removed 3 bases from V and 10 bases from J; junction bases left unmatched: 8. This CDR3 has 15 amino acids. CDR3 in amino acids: CASSFMTSGEGIQYF. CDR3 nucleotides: TGTGCCAGCAGTTTCATGACTAGCGGGGAGGGGATTCAGTACTTC.

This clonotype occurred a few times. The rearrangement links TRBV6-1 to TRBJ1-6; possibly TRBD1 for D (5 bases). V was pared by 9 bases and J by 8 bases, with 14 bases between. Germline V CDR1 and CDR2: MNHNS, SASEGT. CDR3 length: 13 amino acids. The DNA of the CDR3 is TGTGCCAGTTGGGGACGTACAGATTCACCCCTCCACTTT. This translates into CASWGRTDSPLHF.

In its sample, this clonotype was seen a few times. CDR3 in DNA: TGCAGTGCTCTAAAGGGGGAGACCCAGTACTTC. Translated: CSALKGETQYF. This chain joins TRBV20-1 and TRBJ2-5; weak D call: TRBD1 (5 bases). Trimming removed 5 bases from V and 5 bases from J, with 9 bases in between. Germline loops: CDR1 DFQATT, CDR2 SNEGSKA (reference sequence). The CDR3 sequence is 11 residues long.

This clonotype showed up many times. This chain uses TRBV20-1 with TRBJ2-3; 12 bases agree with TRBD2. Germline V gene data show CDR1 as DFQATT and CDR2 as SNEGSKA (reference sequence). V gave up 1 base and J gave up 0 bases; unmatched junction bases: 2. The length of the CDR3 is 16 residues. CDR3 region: CSARGTSGGSTDTQYF. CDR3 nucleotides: TGCAGTGCTAGAGGAACTAGCGGGGGGAGCACAGATACGCAGTATTTT.

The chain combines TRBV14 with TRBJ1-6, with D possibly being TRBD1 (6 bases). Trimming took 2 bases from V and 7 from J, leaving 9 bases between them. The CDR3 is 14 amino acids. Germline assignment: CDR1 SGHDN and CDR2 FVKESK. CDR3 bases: TGTGCCAGCAGCCAAATCGGGGGCAATTCACCCCTCCACTTT. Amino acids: CASSQIGGNSPLHF.

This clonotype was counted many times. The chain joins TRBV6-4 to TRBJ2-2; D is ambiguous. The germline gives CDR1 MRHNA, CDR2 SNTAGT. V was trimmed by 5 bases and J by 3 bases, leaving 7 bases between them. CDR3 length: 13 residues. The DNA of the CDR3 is TGTGCCAGCAGTCCCCGGGACACCGGGGAGCTGTTTTTT. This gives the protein CASSPRDTGELFF.